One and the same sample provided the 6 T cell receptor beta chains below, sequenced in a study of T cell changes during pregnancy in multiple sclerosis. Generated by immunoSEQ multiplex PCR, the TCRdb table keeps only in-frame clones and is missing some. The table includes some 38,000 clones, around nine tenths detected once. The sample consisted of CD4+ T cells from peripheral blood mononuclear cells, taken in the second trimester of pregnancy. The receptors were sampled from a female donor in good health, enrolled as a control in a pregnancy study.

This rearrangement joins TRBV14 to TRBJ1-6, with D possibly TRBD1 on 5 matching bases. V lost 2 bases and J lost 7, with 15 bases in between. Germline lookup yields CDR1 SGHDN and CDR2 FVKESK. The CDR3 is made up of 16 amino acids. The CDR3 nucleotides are TGTGCCAGCAGCCAACAGGGAACAGGAGGGAATTCACCCCTCCACTTT. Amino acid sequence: CASSQQGTGGNSPLHF.

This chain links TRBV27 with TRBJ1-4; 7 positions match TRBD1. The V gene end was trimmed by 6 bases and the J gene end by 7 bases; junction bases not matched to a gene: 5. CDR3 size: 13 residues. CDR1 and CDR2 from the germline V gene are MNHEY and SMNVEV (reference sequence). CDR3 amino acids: CASRNTGAEKLFF. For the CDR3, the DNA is TGTGCCAGCAGAAACACAGGGGCTGAAAAACTGTTTTTT.

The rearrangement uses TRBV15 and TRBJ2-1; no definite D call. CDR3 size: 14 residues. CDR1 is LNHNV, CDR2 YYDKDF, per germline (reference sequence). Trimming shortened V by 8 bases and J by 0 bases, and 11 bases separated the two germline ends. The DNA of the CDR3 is TGTGCCACCCAAGTCAAGAGCTCCTACAATGAGCAGTTCTTC. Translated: CATQVKSSYNEQFF.

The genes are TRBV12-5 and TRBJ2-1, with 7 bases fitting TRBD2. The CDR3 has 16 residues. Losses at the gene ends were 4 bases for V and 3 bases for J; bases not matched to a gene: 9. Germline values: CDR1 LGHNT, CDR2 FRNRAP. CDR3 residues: CASGSGQSGVYNEQFF. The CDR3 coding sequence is TGTGCTAGTGGTTCCGGCCAAAGCGGGGTCTACAATGAGCAGTTCTTC.

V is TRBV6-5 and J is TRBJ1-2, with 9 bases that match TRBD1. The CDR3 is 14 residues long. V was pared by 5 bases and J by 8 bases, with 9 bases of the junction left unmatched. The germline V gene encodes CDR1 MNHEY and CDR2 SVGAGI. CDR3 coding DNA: TGTGCCAGCAGTGCCCGGGACAGGGTGTACGGCTACACCTTC. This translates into CASSARDRVYGYTF.

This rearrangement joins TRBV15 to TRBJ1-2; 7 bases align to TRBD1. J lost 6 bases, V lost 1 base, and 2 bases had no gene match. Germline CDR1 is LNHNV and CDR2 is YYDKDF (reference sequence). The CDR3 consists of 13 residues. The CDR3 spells CATSRAQGHGYTF. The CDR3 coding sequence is TGTGCCACCAGCAGAGCACAGGGGCATGGCTACACCTTC.